Only a few counts were recorded for the clone carrying this TCR beta chain. Germline is not matched at one junction end, which may reflect a read error. The germline CDR1 and CDR2 sequences are SGHAT and FQNNGV. The CDR3 is 14 amino acids. MiXCR, applied by TCRdb to the reads, yields one record per CDR3 protein. The sample has some 160,000 distinct CDR3 sequences, approximately 17% seen once. This sample stems from a study of T cell repertoires in cytomegalovirus infection. The sequence derives from a human donor in good health (CMV status not recorded). Some clones in this sample may be carry-over from other donors' samples. The J gene is TRBJ2-7, the V gene TRBV11-2; D is undetermined. The sequenced sample consisted of CD8+ T cells from PBMCs. The CDR3: CASSLVSTQYAQYF. CDR3 in DNA: TGTGCCAGCAGCTTAGTTTCCACGCAGTACGCGCAGTACTTC.